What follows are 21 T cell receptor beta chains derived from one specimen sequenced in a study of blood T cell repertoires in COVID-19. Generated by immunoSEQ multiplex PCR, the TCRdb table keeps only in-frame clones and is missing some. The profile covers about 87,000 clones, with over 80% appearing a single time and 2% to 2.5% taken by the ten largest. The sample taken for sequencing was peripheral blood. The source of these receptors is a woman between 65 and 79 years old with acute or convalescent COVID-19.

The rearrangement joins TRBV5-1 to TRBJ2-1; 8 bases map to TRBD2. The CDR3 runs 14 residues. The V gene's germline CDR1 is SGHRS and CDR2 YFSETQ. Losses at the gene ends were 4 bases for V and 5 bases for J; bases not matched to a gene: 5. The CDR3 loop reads CASSPQRGHNEQFF. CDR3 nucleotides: TGCGCCAGCAGCCCCCAGCGGGGGCACAATGAGCAGTTCTTC. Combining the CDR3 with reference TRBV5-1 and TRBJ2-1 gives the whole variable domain KAGVTQTPRYLIKTRGQQVTLSCSPISGHRSVSWYQQTPGQGLQFLFEYFSETQRNKGNFPGRFSGRQFSNSRSEMNVSTLELGDSALYLCASSPQRGHNEQFFGPGTRLTVL.

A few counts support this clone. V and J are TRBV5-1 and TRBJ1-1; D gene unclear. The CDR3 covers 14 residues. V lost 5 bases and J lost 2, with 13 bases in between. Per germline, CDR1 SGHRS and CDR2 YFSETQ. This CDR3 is CASSSGSSNTEAFF. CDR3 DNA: TGCGCCAGCAGTTCCGGGTCCAGCAACACTGAAGCTTTCTTT. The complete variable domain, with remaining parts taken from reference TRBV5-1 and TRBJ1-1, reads KAGVTQTPRYLIKTRGQQVTLSCSPISGHRSVSWYQQTPGQGLQFLFEYFSETQRNKGNFPGRFSGRQFSNSRSEMNVSTLELGDSALYLCASSSGSSNTEAFFGQGTRLTVV.

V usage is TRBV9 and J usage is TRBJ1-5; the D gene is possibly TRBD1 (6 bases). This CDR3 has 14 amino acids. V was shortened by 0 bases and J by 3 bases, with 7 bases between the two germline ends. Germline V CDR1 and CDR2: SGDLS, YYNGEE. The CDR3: CASSVGTDNQPQHF. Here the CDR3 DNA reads TGTGCCAGCAGCGTAGGGACAGACAATCAGCCCCAGCATTTT.

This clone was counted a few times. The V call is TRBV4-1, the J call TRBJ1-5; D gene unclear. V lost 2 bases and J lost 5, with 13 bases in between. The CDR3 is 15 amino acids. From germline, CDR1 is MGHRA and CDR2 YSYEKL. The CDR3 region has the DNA TGCGCCAGCAGCCAAAGCCGAGCCGAGCATCAGCCCCAGCATTTT. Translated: CASSQSRAEHQPQHF.

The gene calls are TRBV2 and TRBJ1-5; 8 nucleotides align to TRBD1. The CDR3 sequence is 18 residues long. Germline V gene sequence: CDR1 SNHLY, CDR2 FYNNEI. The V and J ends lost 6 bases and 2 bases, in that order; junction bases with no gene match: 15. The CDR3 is CASSGGQGWERGNQPQHF. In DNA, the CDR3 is TGTGCCAGCAGCGGCGGACAGGGATGGGAGAGGGGCAATCAGCCCCAGCATTTT.

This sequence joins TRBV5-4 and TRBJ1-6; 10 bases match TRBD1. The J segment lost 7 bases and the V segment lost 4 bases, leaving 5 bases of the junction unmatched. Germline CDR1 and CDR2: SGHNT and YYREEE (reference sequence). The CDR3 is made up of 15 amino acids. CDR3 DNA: TGTGCCAGCAGCATGGGACAGGGGAGAAATTCACCCCTCCACTTT. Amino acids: CASSMGQGRNSPLHF.

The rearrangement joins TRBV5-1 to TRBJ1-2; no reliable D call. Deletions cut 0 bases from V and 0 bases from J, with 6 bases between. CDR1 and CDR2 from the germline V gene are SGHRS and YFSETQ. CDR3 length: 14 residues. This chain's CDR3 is CASSLDGANYGYTF. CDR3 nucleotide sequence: TGCGCCAGCAGCTTGGACGGAGCTAACTATGGCTACACCTTC. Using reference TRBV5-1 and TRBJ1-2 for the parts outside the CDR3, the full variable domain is KAGVTQTPRYLIKTRGQQVTLSCSPISGHRSVSWYQQTPGQGLQFLFEYFSETQRNKGNFPGRFSGRQFSNSRSEMNVSTLELGDSALYLCASSLDGANYGYTFGSGTRLTVV.

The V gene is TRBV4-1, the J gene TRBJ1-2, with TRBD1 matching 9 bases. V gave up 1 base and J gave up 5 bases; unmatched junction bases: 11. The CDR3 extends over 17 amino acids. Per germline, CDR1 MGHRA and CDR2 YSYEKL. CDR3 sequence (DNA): TGCGCCAGCAGCCAAGGGCCTGGACAGGGGCAACTTTATGGCTACACCTTC. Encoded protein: CASSQGPGQGQLYGYTF.

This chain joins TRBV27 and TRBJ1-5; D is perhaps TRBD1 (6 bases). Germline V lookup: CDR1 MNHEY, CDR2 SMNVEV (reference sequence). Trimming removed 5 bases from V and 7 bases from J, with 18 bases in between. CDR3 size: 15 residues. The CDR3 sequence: CASSLTGGLEQPQHF. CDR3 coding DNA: TGTGCCAGCAGTCTCACGGGGGGCCTAGAACAGCCCCAGCATTTT.

The CDR3 spells CASSYGQGRNEQFF. The DNA for the CDR3 is TGTGCCAGCAGTTACGGGCAGGGAAGAAATGAGCAGTTCTTC. This chain links TRBV6-6 with TRBJ2-1; weak D call: TRBD1 (5 bases). V lost 2 bases and J 7 bases, leaving 12 bases between the germline ends. Germline V gene data show CDR1 as MNHNY and CDR2 as SVGAGI (reference sequence). The CDR3 totals 14 residues.

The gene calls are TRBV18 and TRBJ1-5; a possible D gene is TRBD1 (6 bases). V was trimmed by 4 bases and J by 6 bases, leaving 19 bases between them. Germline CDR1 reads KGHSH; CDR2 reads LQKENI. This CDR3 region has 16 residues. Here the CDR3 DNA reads TGTGCCAGCTCACTCTCTTCAGGGGCGCAAGGTCAGCCCCAGCATTTT. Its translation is CASSLSSGAQGQPQHF.

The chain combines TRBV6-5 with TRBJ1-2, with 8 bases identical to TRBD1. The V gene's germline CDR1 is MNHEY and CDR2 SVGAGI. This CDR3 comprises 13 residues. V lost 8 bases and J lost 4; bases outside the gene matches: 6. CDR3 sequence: CASAVDRGYGYTF. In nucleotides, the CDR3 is TGTGCCAGCGCGGTCGACAGGGGCTATGGCTACACCTTC.

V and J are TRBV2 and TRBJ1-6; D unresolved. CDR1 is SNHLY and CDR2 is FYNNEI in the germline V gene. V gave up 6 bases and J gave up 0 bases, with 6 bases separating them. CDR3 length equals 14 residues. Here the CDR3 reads CASRRSSYNSPLHF. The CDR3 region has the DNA TGTGCCAGCAGAAGGAGCTCCTATAATTCACCCCTCCACTTT. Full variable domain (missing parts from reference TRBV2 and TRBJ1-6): EPEVTQTPSHQVTQMGQEVILRCVPISNHLYFYWYRQILGQKVEFLVSFYNNEISEKSEIFDDQFSVERPDGSNFTLKIRSTKLEDSAMYFCASRRSSYNSPLHFGNGTRLTVT.

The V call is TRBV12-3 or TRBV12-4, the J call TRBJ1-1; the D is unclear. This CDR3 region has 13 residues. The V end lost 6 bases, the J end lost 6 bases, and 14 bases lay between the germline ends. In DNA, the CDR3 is TGTGCCAGCAGCTCACCCGTGAGGGCTGAAGCTTTCTTT. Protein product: CASSSPVRAEAFF.

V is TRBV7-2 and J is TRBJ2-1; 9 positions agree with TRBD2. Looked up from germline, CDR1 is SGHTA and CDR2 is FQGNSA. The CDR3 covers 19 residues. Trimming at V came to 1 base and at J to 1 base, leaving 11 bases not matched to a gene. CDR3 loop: CASSLGIAGAVSSYNEQFF. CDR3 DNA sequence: TGTGCCAGCAGCTTAGGAATAGCGGGGGCCGTGTCATCCTACAATGAGCAGTTCTTC.

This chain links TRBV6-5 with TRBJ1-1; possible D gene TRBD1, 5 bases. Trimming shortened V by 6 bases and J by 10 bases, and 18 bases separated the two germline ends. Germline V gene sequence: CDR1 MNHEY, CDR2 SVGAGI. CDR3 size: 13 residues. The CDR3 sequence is CASSSGGKISAFF. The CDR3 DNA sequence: TGTGCCAGCAGCTCGGGGGGGAAGATTTCAGCTTTCTTT.

The CDR3 loop is CASSESSSGGARETQYF. DNA for the CDR3: TGCGCCAGCAGTGAGTCATCGAGCGGGGGGGCGAGGGAGACCCAGTACTTC. The V and J genes are TRBV10-2 and TRBJ2-5; 10 positions match TRBD2. Germline V gene data show CDR1 as WSHSY and CDR2 as SAAADI. CDR3 size: 17 residues. V shed 0 bases and J 5 bases; nucleotides not matched to a gene: 9.

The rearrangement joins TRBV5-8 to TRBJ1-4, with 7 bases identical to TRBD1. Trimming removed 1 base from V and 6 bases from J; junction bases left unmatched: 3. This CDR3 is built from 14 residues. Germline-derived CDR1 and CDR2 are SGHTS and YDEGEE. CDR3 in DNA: TGTGCCAGCAGCTTGAGAGGGGGCGATGAAAAACTGTTTTTT. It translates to CASSLRGGDEKLFF.

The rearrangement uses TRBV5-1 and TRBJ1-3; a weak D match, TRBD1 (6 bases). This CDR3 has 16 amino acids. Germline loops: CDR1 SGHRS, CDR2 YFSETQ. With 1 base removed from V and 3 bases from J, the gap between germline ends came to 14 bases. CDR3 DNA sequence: TGCGCCAGCAGCTTGACAGGGCCGAAGTATGGAAACACCATATATTTT. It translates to CASSLTGPKYGNTIYF.

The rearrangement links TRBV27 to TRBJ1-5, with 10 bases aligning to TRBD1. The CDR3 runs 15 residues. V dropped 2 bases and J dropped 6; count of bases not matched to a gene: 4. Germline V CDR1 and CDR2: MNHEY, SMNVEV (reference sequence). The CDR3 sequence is CASSLRDRGGQPQHF. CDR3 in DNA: TGTGCCAGCAGTTTAAGGGACAGGGGCGGTCAGCCCCAGCATTTT.

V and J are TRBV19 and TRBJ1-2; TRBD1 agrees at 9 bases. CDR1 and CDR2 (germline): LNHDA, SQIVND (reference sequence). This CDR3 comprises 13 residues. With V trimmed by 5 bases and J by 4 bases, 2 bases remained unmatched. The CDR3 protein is CASSGTGLYGYTF. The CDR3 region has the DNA TGTGCCAGTAGTGGGACAGGGCTCTATGGCTACACCTTC.